Listed below are T cell receptor beta chains from one sample, sequenced in a study of regulatory T cells in long-lasting Graves disease. From the multiplex PCR reads, TCRdb called clonotypes with MiXCR, one entry per CDR3 protein. The table lists around 250,000 distinct CDR3 sequences, 15% to 20% of them singletons. Sequences were derived from peripheral blood mononuclear cells (PBMCs), sampled at new diagnosis, from a patient treated with antithyroid drugs. The receptors originated from a female donor with Graves disease. CDR3s leave out the opening cysteine and the closing phenylalanine or tryptophan. D genes are given only for firm matches.

>TRBV9|-
ASSVDTGLGSPLH
>TRBV24-1|-
ATSDRQRADGYT
>TRBV28|-
ASRPQGTEAF
>TRBV4-3|-
ASSQDPTPASPDTQY
>TRBV24-1|-
ATSDPSGNSSYEQY
>TRBV24-1|-
ATMATGAYEQY
>TRBV14|TRBD1
ASSSTFDRVWQY
>TRBV4-1|-
ASSQSGDRGYNEQF
>TRBV5-4|TRBD2
ASSNGLAGGETQY
>TRBV9|TRBD2
ASSVEGTSGSRNEQF
>TRBV7-9|-
ASSVADYGYT
>TRBV20-1|-
SAGTYLTDTQY
>TRBV19|TRBD2
ASSIGRTLGSGRTTSYEQY
>TRBV28|-
ASTRMGLYNSPLH
>TRBV7-9|-
ASTTRGSDEQF